These 24 T cell receptor beta chains came from one sample sequenced in a study of blood T cell repertoires in COVID-19. Here immunoSEQ multiplex PCR was the method, and the copy in TCRdb shows in-frame clones only, minus some. The sample yields tens of thousands of clones, 85% to 95% seen once. The specimen sequenced was peripheral blood. These receptors all come from an elderly woman with acute or convalescent COVID-19.

The chain is built from TRBV19 and TRBJ2-7, with TRBD2 matching over 10 bases. After removal of 3 bases from V and 3 bases from J, the junction contained 8 bases not matched to a gene. CDR3 length: 16 residues. Germline lookup yields CDR1 LNHDA and CDR2 SQIVND (reference sequence). CDR3 sequence: CASSITSGNTHYEQYF. In DNA, the CDR3 is TGTGCCAGTAGTATCACTAGCGGGAATACGCACTACGAGCAGTACTTC.

This clone appeared a single time. CDR3 region: CASSFFPIRGGRSEQYF. The CDR3 DNA reads as TGTGCCAGCAGCTTTTTCCCTATCCGGGGGGGCCGGAGCGAGCAGTACTTC. The rearrangement joins TRBV13 to TRBJ2-7; 8 nucleotides agree with TRBD2. This CDR3 has 17 residues. CDR1 is PRHDT, CDR2 FYEKMQ, per germline (reference sequence). Unmatched junction bases numbered 16, after V lost 3 bases and J lost 6 bases.

The genes are TRBV6-2 or TRBV6-3 and TRBJ1-5; D is uncertain. CDR1 and CDR2 from the germline V gene are MNHEY and SVGEGT. Trimming removed 3 bases at V and 3 bases at J, with 9 bases between. CDR3 length: 14 residues. The CDR3 DNA is TGTGCCAGCAGTTATGAGGGTGTCAATCAGCCCCAGCATTTT. Its translation: CASSYEGVNQPQHF.

This chain connects TRBV5-1 to TRBJ2-3, with 9 bases lining up with TRBD2. The CDR3 spans 15 residues. In germline, CDR1 is SGHRS, CDR2 YFSETQ. The junction had 2 bases not matched to a gene; V was cut back by 0 bases and J by 3 bases. In DNA, the CDR3 is TGCGCCAGCAGCTTGGCGGCGGGAGGGACAGATACGCAGTATTTT. Amino acids: CASSLAAGGTDTQYF.

This sequence joins TRBV9 and TRBJ2-7; 8 bases fit TRBD1. The CDR3 sequence is 17 residues long. Losses at the gene ends were 4 bases for V and 3 bases for J; bases not matched to a gene: 15. Germline V gives CDR1 SGDLS, CDR2 YYNGEE. The CDR3 DNA follows: TGTGCCAGCAGCCAATTTACCATCGGGACAGGAGACTACGAGCAGTACTTC. This sequence encodes CASSQFTIGTGDYEQYF.

The rearrangement links TRBV30 to TRBJ1-1; 8 nucleotides agree with TRBD1. Germline CDR1 reads GTSNPN; CDR2 reads SVGIG (reference sequence). CDR3 length: 13 amino acids. With 2 bases clipped from V and 3 bases from J, the junction kept 2 bases outside the gene matches. Written as DNA, the CDR3 is TGTGCCTGGAGTCAGGGGGCGCACACTGAAGCTTTCTTT. The encoded protein is CAWSQGAHTEAFF.

The CDR3 DNA sequence: TGTGCCAGCAGCTCCCGGACTAGCGGGAGGTTGGATGAGCAGTTCTTC. This codes for CASSSRTSGRLDEQFF. This chain connects TRBV7-2 to TRBJ2-1; 14 bases agree with TRBD2. V dropped 4 bases and J dropped 8; count of bases not matched to a gene: 7. The germline V gene encodes CDR1 SGHTA and CDR2 FQGNSA. The CDR3 has 16 residues.

This sequence joins TRBV5-1 and TRBJ2-1; TRBD2 matches 8 bases. This CDR3 region has 16 residues. Trimming cost V 4 bases and J 4 bases; bases outside gene matches: 10. In germline, CDR1 is SGHRS, CDR2 YFSETQ. In DNA, the CDR3 is TGCGCCAGCAGCCCACAGGGCGGGAGGACTTACAATGAGCAGTTCTTC. Translation: CASSPQGGRTYNEQFF.

The V gene is TRBV6-1, the J gene TRBJ1-6; D not resolved. The CDR3 consists of 12 residues. The germline V gene has CDR1 MNHNS and CDR2 SASEGT. The V end was cut by 3 bases, the J end by 10 bases, with 7 bases between. CDR3: CASSDPGSPLHF. CDR3 in DNA: TGTGCCAGCAGTGATCCGGGATCACCCCTCCACTTT.

V and J are TRBV2 and TRBJ1-2, with D hard to call. This CDR3 spans 14 amino acids. V gave up 5 bases and J gave up 5 bases, with 15 bases separating them. The germline CDR1 and CDR2 sequences are SNHLY and FYNNEI. The CDR3 is CASSSQMKEYGYTF. The CDR3 nucleotides read TGTGCCAGCAGTAGCCAAATGAAGGAGTATGGCTACACCTTC.

In nucleotides, the CDR3 is TGTGCCACCAGGGGACTAGCGAGGAACACCGGGGAGCTGTTTTTT. Protein sequence: CATRGLARNTGELFF. The chain links TRBV5-8 to TRBJ2-2, with TRBD2 identical over 10 bases. CDR3 length: 15 amino acids. The germline CDR1 and CDR2 sequences are SGHTS and YDEGEE. The V gene end was trimmed by 9 bases and the J gene end by 1 base; junction bases not matched to a gene: 6.

V and J are TRBV20-1 and TRBJ2-1; tentative D call: TRBD1 (6 bases). Looked up from germline, CDR1 is DFQATT and CDR2 is SNEGSKA (reference sequence). This CDR3 comprises 10 residues. Trimming shortened V by 6 bases and J by 7 bases, and 7 bases separated the two germline ends. The CDR3 spells CSAQGNEQFF. CDR3 bases: TGCAGTGCCCAGGGGAATGAGCAGTTCTTC.

V gene TRBV29-1 combines with J gene TRBJ2-3; D gene unclear. Germline CDR1 SQVTM, CDR2 ANQGSEA. CDR3 length: 12 residues. V was trimmed by 6 bases and J by 0 bases, leaving 7 bases between them. CDR3 sequence (DNA): TGCAGCGTGGAGAGGAGCACAGATACGCAGTATTTT. Translating gives CSVERSTDTQYF.

The chain uses TRBV24-1 and TRBJ1-5; TRBD1 is a possible D gene (6 bases). The germline V gene has CDR1 KGHDR and CDR2 SFDVKD. V lost 10 bases and J 1 base, leaving 19 bases between the germline ends. This CDR3 is built from 16 residues. DNA of the CDR3: TGTGCCACTCTATATTCGGGAACAGGGAGCAATCAGCCCCAGCATTTT. Translating it yields CATLYSGTGSNQPQHF.

V is TRBV12-3 or TRBV12-4 and J is TRBJ1-5, with D hard to call. V lost 6 bases to trimming and J lost 6 bases, with 12 bases between them. The CDR3 totals 13 residues. CDR3 DNA: TGTGCCAGCAGGTTGGATGGGAGTCAGCCCCAGCATTTT. It specifies CASRLDGSQPQHF.

The chain joins TRBV19 to TRBJ1-2; tentative D call: TRBD1 (5 bases). CDR3 length equals 17 residues. Trimming removed 1 base at V and 2 bases at J, with 17 bases between. The germline V gene encodes CDR1 LNHDA and CDR2 SQIVND (reference sequence). DNA for the CDR3: TGTGCCAGTAGTATAGGGGGCGGATTGAGCATGAACTATGGCTACACCTTC. It specifies CASSIGGGLSMNYGYTF.

This clone has a single count. This chain connects TRBV4-3 to TRBJ2-1, with 9 positions matching TRBD2. Looked up from germline, CDR1 is LGHNA and CDR2 is YSLEER. The V segment lost 4 bases and the J segment 6 bases; nucleotides outside the gene matches: 13. CDR3 length: 17 amino acids. The CDR3 here is CASSPGEAGAGGNEQFF. CDR3 nucleotides: TGCGCCAGCAGCCCCGGCGAAGCGGGAGCGGGGGGCAATGAGCAGTTCTTC.

V is TRBV21-1 and J is TRBJ2-4; TRBD2 reflects the table's D call only, with no check against the DNA. TRBV21-1 is designated a pseudogene. The CDR3 is 17 residues long. The CDR3 bases are TGTGCCAGCAGCAAAGTCTGGGCGGGAGAAACCAAAAACATTCAGTACTTC. Its protein is CASSKVWAGETKNIQYF.

Only one count was recorded for this clone. This chain joins TRBV6-1 and TRBJ2-1; 8 bases are shared with TRBD2. Germline V gene lookup returns CDR1 MNHNS and CDR2 SASEGT. This CDR3 is 18 amino acids long. The trim removed 4 bases at V and 2 bases at J, leaving 13 bases unmatched. CDR3: CASSAPPYSGTPYNEQFF. DNA of the CDR3: TGTGCCAGCAGTGCTCCCCCCTATAGCGGGACCCCCTACAATGAGCAGTTCTTC.

The table lists this clone with a few counts. J is TRBJ1-1 and V is TRBV10-3; TRBD1 is a possible D gene (6 bases). V lost 3 bases to trimming and J lost 0 bases, with 14 bases between them. The CDR3 totals 16 residues. Looked up from germline, CDR1 is ENHRY and CDR2 is SYGVKD. CDR3 loop: CAISEGQGSMNTEAFF. In DNA, the CDR3 is TGTGCCATCAGTGAAGGGCAGGGGAGCATGAACACTGAAGCTTTCTTT.

This rearrangement joins TRBV21-1 to TRBJ1-3; TRBD1 reflects the table's D call only, with no check against the DNA. TRBV21-1 is a pseudogene. This CDR3 has 14 residues. The CDR3 here is CASSTEQGEYTIYF. The CDR3 DNA sequence: TGTGCCAGCAGCACGGAGCAGGGTGAATACACCATATATTTT.

The gene calls are TRBV7-2 and TRBJ2-3; 7 positions agree with TRBD2. The V gene end was trimmed by 6 bases and the J gene end by 5 bases; junction bases not matched to a gene: 8. This CDR3 is 14 amino acids long. Germline V lookup: CDR1 SGHTA, CDR2 FQGNSA. CDR3 in amino acids: CASRKYGGGDTQYF. CDR3 nucleotides: TGTGCCAGCAGAAAATACGGCGGGGGAGATACGCAGTATTTT.

A few counts support this clone. The chain has TRBV30 and TRBJ1-4; D is perhaps TRBD1 (6 bases). With 8 bases removed from V and 4 bases from J, the gap between germline ends came to 14 bases. The germline CDR1 and CDR2 sequences are GTSNPN and SVGIG (reference sequence). This CDR3 has 13 amino acids. The CDR3 bases are TGTGCCGCCGAGGGGGAGGGTAATGAAAAACTGTTTTTT. This encodes CAAEGEGNEKLFF.

Within the sample, this clone is medium-sized. The rearrangement links TRBV7-2 to TRBJ2-5; D gene unclear. With 2 bases removed from V and 4 bases from J, the gap between germline ends came to 5 bases. The germline gives CDR1 SGHTA, CDR2 FQGNSA. There are 12 residues in the CDR3. CDR3 bases: TGTGCCAGCAGCTTACCCCGAGAGACCCAGTACTTC. Amino acid sequence: CASSLPRETQYF.